This T cell receptor (beta chain) was recovered during a study of shared clonotypes between healthy human individuals. A remark on this clone: Its antigen is still unknown.

Using immunoSEQ multiplex PCR, the repertoire was profiled, and TCRdb retains in-frame clones only, with some absent. The sample shows about 600,000 clones, approximately 97% of them seen only once. V gave up 3 bases and J gave up 7 bases; unmatched junction bases: 5. This CDR3 has 14 residues. CDR1 and CDR2 (germline): SGHAT, FQNNGV. General observations from the study: Non-shared clonotypes showed lower generation probabilities than clonotypes common to all four donors.

The chain links TRBV11-2 to TRBJ2-7, with 11 nucleotides matching TRBD2. The receptor was derived from a woman aged 25 to 39 in good health. Input material: naive CD4+ T cells sorted from blood. The subset: CD45RA+ positively selected. The CDR3 reads CASSFTSGSSEQYF. Here the CDR3 DNA reads TGTGCCAGCAGCTTTACTAGCGGGAGTTCGGAGCAGTACTTC.